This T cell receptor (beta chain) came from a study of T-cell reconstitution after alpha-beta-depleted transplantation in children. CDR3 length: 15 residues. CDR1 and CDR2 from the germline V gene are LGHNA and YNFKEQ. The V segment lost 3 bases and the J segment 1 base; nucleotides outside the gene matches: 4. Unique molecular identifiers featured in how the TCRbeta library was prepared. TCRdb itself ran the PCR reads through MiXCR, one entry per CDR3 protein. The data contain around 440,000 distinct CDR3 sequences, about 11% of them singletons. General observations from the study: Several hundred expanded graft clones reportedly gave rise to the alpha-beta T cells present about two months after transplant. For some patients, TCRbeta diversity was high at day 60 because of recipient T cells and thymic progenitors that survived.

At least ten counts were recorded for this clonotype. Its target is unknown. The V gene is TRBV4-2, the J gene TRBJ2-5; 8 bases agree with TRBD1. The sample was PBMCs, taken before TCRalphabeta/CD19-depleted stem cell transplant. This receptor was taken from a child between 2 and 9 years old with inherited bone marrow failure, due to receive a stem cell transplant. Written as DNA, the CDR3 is TGTGCCAGCAGCCAGCTACAGGGGGGCCAAGAGACCCAGTACTTC. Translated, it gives CASSQLQGGQETQYF.